The rows below give T cell receptor beta chains drawn from one sample of a study of blood T cell repertoires in COVID-19. Sequencing was performed with immunoSEQ multiplex PCR; in TCRdb, only in-frame clones are kept and a portion is missing. Of around 150,000 clones in the sample, roughly 80% are singletons; the top ten hold approximately 18%. Sequencing used peripheral blood. These TCRs come from a woman of 80 years or more with acute or convalescent COVID-19. Both conserved end residues are part of each CDR3. The order of the fields is J gene, CDR3 length, V gene, clone size, D gene, CDR3 protein, CDR3 DNA. D genes are given only for firm matches. A row's size may be missing; if present it is once, few, many or a size class.

j_call: TRBJ1-4; cdr3_length: 15; v_call: TRBV28; clone_size: NA; d_call: TRBD1; cdr3_aa: CASSDGQATNEKLFF; cdr3_nt: TGTGCCAGCAGTGATGGACAGGCAACTAATGAAAAACTGTTTTTT
j_call: TRBJ1-4; cdr3_length: 15; v_call: TRBV4-1; clone_size: NA; d_call: TRBD1; cdr3_aa: CASSPDRGRYEKLFF; cdr3_nt: TGCGCCAGCAGCCCTGACAGGGGGAGGTATGAAAAACTGTTTTTT
j_call: TRBJ2-7; cdr3_length: 13; v_call: TRBV5-6; clone_size: few; d_call: NA; cdr3_aa: CASSLGGPYEQYF; cdr3_nt: TGTGCCAGCAGCTTGGGAGGGCCCTACGAGCAGTACTTC
j_call: TRBJ1-2; cdr3_length: 16; v_call: TRBV6-5; clone_size: few; d_call: NA; cdr3_aa: CASSYGAGTKVYGYTF; cdr3_nt: TGTGCCAGCAGTTACGGGGCCGGGACAAAAGTCTATGGCTACACCTTC
j_call: TRBJ2-2; cdr3_length: 16; v_call: TRBV9; clone_size: NA; d_call: NA; cdr3_aa: CASSVDDTAHTGELFF; cdr3_nt: TGTGCCAGCAGCGTTGACGACACAGCTCACACCGGGGAGCTGTTTTTT
j_call: TRBJ1-2; cdr3_length: 11; v_call: TRBV9; clone_size: few; d_call: NA; cdr3_aa: CASSLRGGYTF; cdr3_nt: TGTGCCAGCAGCTTACGGGGTGGCTACACCTTC
j_call: TRBJ1-1; cdr3_length: 10; v_call: TRBV20-1; clone_size: NA; d_call: NA; cdr3_aa: CRAQGRRAFF; cdr3_nt: TGCAGGGCCCAGGGTCGGAGAGCTTTCTTT
j_call: TRBJ2-7; cdr3_length: 15; v_call: TRBV4-3; clone_size: NA; d_call: NA; cdr3_aa: CASSQAWDISYEQYF; cdr3_nt: TGCGCCAGCAGCCAAGCTTGGGACATCAGCTACGAGCAGTACTTC
j_call: TRBJ2-1; cdr3_length: 17; v_call: TRBV4-1; clone_size: NA; d_call: TRBD2; cdr3_aa: CASSQEISGRAGGGQFF; cdr3_nt: TGCGCCAGCAGCCAAGAAATTAGCGGGAGAGCCGGGGGGGGGCAGTTCTTC
j_call: TRBJ2-3; cdr3_length: 16; v_call: TRBV3-1/TRBV3-2; clone_size: NA; d_call: NA; cdr3_aa: CASSRATGSSTDTQYF; cdr3_nt: TGTGCCAGCAGCCGGGCAACGGGATCCTCCACAGATACGCAGTATTTT
j_call: TRBJ1-4; cdr3_length: 16; v_call: TRBV6-5; clone_size: NA; d_call: NA; cdr3_aa: CASSYFRTVENQKLFF; cdr3_nt: TGTGCCAGCAGTTACTTCCGGACAGTCGAGAATCAAAAACTGTTTTTT
j_call: TRBJ2-7; cdr3_length: 14; v_call: TRBV5-1; clone_size: once; d_call: NA; cdr3_aa: CASSVAQQGDEQYF; cdr3_nt: TGCGCCAGCAGCGTCGCTCAACAGGGAGACGAGCAGTACTTC
j_call: TRBJ1-5; cdr3_length: 15; v_call: TRBV27; clone_size: once; d_call: NA; cdr3_aa: CASRFGGFTSEPQHF; cdr3_nt: TGTGCCAGCAGGTTCGGCGGCTTCACCTCGGAGCCCCAGCATTTT
j_call: TRBJ2-7; cdr3_length: 15; v_call: TRBV7-2; clone_size: NA; d_call: TRBD2; cdr3_aa: CASSSGLAGEYEQYF; cdr3_nt: TGTGCCAGCAGCTCGGGACTAGCGGGGGAGTACGAGCAGTACTTC
j_call: TRBJ2-7; cdr3_length: 14; v_call: TRBV6-1; clone_size: NA; d_call: TRBD1; cdr3_aa: CASRLPDRAHEQYF; cdr3_nt: TGTGCCAGCAGACTACCGGACAGGGCCCACGAGCAGTACTTC
j_call: TRBJ2-7; cdr3_length: 13; v_call: TRBV27; clone_size: NA; d_call: NA; cdr3_aa: CASRLGRAYEQYF; cdr3_nt: TGTGCCAGCAGGCTCGGGAGAGCCTACGAGCAGTACTTC
j_call: TRBJ2-7; cdr3_length: 14; v_call: TRBV15; clone_size: NA; d_call: TRBD1; cdr3_aa: CATSLDRGAVEQYF; cdr3_nt: TGTGCCACCAGCTTGGACAGGGGAGCTGTCGAGCAGTACTTC
j_call: TRBJ1-1; cdr3_length: 15; v_call: TRBV3-1/TRBV3-2; clone_size: NA; d_call: TRBD1; cdr3_aa: CASSQVYRGSAEAFF; cdr3_nt: TGTGCCAGCAGCCAAGTTTACAGGGGGTCCGCTGAAGCTTTCTTT
j_call: TRBJ1-4; cdr3_length: 15; v_call: TRBV19; clone_size: NA; d_call: NA; cdr3_aa: CASSISGRSNEKLFF; cdr3_nt: TGTGCCAGTAGTATTTCAGGGCGGAGTAATGAAAAACTGTTTTTT
j_call: TRBJ2-1; cdr3_length: 21; v_call: TRBV18; clone_size: NA; d_call: TRBD2; cdr3_aa: CASSPQRLAGAITSSYNEQFF; cdr3_nt: TGTGCCAGCTCACCTCAAAGACTAGCGGGGGCCATCACGAGCTCCTACAATGAGCAGTTCTTC
j_call: TRBJ1-1; cdr3_length: 13; v_call: TRBV5-1; clone_size: few; d_call: NA; cdr3_aa: CASSAQLNTEAFF; cdr3_nt: TGCGCCAGCAGCGCCCAGTTGAACACTGAAGCTTTCTTT
j_call: TRBJ1-2; cdr3_length: 14; v_call: TRBV3-1/TRBV3-2; clone_size: NA; d_call: NA; cdr3_aa: CASSQATRDRSYTF; cdr3_nt: TGTGCCAGCAGCCAAGCTACCCGAGACAGGAGCTACACCTTC
j_call: TRBJ1-2; cdr3_length: 15; v_call: TRBV2; clone_size: NA; d_call: NA; cdr3_aa: CASSEGGANYYGYTF; cdr3_nt: TGTGCCAGCAGTGAGGGGGGGGCTAATTACTATGGCTACACCTTC
j_call: TRBJ1-4; cdr3_length: 14; v_call: TRBV27; clone_size: NA; d_call: NA; cdr3_aa: CASSRAGWNEKLFF; cdr3_nt: TGTGCCAGCAGCCGGGCAGGGTGGAATGAAAAACTGTTTTTT
j_call: TRBJ2-6; cdr3_length: 17; v_call: TRBV27; clone_size: NA; d_call: TRBD1; cdr3_aa: CASSPGTGGSGANVLTF; cdr3_nt: TGTGCCAGCAGTCCCGGGACAGGGGGCTCTGGGGCCAACGTCCTGACTTTC
j_call: TRBJ1-3; cdr3_length: 13; v_call: TRBV6-5; clone_size: NA; d_call: NA; cdr3_aa: CASRTAHGNTIYF; cdr3_nt: TGTGCCAGCAGGACTGCCCACGGAAACACCATATATTTT
j_call: TRBJ2-1; cdr3_length: 12; v_call: TRBV28; clone_size: few; d_call: TRBD2; cdr3_aa: CASSPPGGEQFF; cdr3_nt: TGTGCCAGCAGCCCACCGGGGGGTGAGCAGTTCTTC
j_call: TRBJ2-3; cdr3_length: 13; v_call: TRBV18; clone_size: NA; d_call: TRBD2; cdr3_aa: CASSPSSGDTQYF; cdr3_nt: TGTGCCAGCTCACCATCTAGCGGGGATACGCAGTATTTT
j_call: TRBJ1-6; cdr3_length: 15; v_call: TRBV11-1; clone_size: NA; d_call: TRBD1; cdr3_aa: CASSLSGQGNSPLHF; cdr3_nt: TGTGCCAGCAGCTTATCGGGACAGGGTAATTCACCCCTCCACTTT
j_call: TRBJ2-1; cdr3_length: 15; v_call: TRBV6-2/TRBV6-3; clone_size: NA; d_call: TRBD2; cdr3_aa: CASSQRGGAYNEQFF; cdr3_nt: TGTGCCAGCAGTCAGCGGGGGGGGGCCTACAATGAGCAGTTCTTC
j_call: TRBJ2-1; cdr3_length: 14; v_call: TRBV5-1; clone_size: NA; d_call: NA; cdr3_aa: CASTSGPTQDEQFF; cdr3_nt: TGCGCCAGCACCTCCGGGCCGACACAGGATGAGCAGTTCTTC
j_call: TRBJ1-1; cdr3_length: 15; v_call: TRBV6-5; clone_size: NA; d_call: NA; cdr3_aa: CASSYTTGSRTEAFF; cdr3_nt: TGTGCCAGCAGTTACACCACAGGGTCGCGGACTGAAGCTTTCTTT
j_call: TRBJ1-1; cdr3_length: 13; v_call: TRBV2; clone_size: once; d_call: NA; cdr3_aa: CASSSDRDREAFF; cdr3_nt: TGTGCCAGCAGTTCGGACAGAGATCGAGAAGCTTTCTTT
j_call: TRBJ2-1; cdr3_length: 16; v_call: TRBV11-2; clone_size: NA; d_call: NA; cdr3_aa: CASSHRDFPTYNEQFF; cdr3_nt: TGTGCCAGCAGCCATCGGGACTTCCCCACCTACAATGAGCAGTTCTTC
j_call: TRBJ1-1; cdr3_length: 12; v_call: TRBV19; clone_size: NA; d_call: NA; cdr3_aa: CASSKRETEAFF; cdr3_nt: TGTGCCAGTAGTAAAAGGGAGACTGAAGCTTTCTTT
j_call: TRBJ2-3; cdr3_length: 15; v_call: TRBV7-9; clone_size: NA; d_call: NA; cdr3_aa: CASSPGLTNTDTQYF; cdr3_nt: TGTGCCAGCAGTCCGGGACTGACAAATACAGATACGCAGTATTTT
j_call: TRBJ1-3; cdr3_length: 15; v_call: TRBV11-2; clone_size: NA; d_call: TRBD1; cdr3_aa: CASTIRDSSGNTIYF; cdr3_nt: TGTGCCAGCACTATCCGGGACAGCTCTGGAAACACCATATATTTT
j_call: TRBJ2-7; cdr3_length: 15; v_call: TRBV6-5; clone_size: NA; d_call: TRBD2; cdr3_aa: CASSYSPSGGYEQYF; cdr3_nt: TGTGCCAGCAGTTACTCCCCTAGCGGGGGCTACGAGCAGTACTTC
j_call: TRBJ2-3; cdr3_length: 16; v_call: TRBV27; clone_size: NA; d_call: TRBD2; cdr3_aa: CASRPLAGGGTDTQYF; cdr3_nt: TGTGCCAGCAGGCCCCTAGCGGGGGGAGGCACAGATACGCAGTATTTT
j_call: TRBJ1-1; cdr3_length: 14; v_call: TRBV5-4; clone_size: few; d_call: TRBD1; cdr3_aa: CASSLPDRAGQAFF; cdr3_nt: TGTGCCAGCAGCTTGCCGGACAGGGCCGGTCAAGCTTTCTTT
j_call: TRBJ2-3; cdr3_length: 14; v_call: TRBV15; clone_size: NA; d_call: TRBD1; cdr3_aa: CATSSDRGQDTQYF; cdr3_nt: TGTGCCACCAGCAGTGACAGGGGGCAGGATACGCAGTATTTT
j_call: TRBJ1-4; cdr3_length: 18; v_call: TRBV28; clone_size: NA; d_call: NA; cdr3_aa: CASSPPYRELTTNEKLFF; cdr3_nt: TGTGCCAGCAGTCCCCCCTACAGGGAATTAACCACTAATGAAAAACTGTTTTTT
j_call: TRBJ2-7; cdr3_length: 12; v_call: TRBV7-2; clone_size: NA; d_call: NA; cdr3_aa: CASSLVRYEQYF; cdr3_nt: TGTGCCAGCAGCTTAGTGAGGTACGAGCAGTACTTC
j_call: TRBJ2-7; cdr3_length: 18; v_call: TRBV27; clone_size: NA; d_call: TRBD2; cdr3_aa: CASSLSHLLAGGTYEQYF; cdr3_nt: TGTGCCAGCAGTTTATCGCACCTTCTAGCGGGGGGGACCTACGAGCAGTACTTC